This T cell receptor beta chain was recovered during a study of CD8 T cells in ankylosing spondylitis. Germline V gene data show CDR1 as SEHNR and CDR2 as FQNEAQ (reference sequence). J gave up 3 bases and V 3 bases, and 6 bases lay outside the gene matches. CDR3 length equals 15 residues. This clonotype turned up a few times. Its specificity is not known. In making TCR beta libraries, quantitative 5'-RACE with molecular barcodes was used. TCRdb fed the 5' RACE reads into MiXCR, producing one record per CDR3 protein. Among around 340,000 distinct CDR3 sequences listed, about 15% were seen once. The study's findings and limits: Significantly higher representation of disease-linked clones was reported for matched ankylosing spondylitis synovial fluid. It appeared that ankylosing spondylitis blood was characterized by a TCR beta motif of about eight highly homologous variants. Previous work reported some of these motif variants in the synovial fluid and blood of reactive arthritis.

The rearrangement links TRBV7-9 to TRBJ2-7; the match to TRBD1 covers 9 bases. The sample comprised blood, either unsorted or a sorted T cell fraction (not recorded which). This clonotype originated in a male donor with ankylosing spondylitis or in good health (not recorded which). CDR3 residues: CASSLTGGAFYEQYF. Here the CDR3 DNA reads TGTGCCAGCAGCTTGACAGGGGGAGCGTTCTACGAGCAGTACTTC.